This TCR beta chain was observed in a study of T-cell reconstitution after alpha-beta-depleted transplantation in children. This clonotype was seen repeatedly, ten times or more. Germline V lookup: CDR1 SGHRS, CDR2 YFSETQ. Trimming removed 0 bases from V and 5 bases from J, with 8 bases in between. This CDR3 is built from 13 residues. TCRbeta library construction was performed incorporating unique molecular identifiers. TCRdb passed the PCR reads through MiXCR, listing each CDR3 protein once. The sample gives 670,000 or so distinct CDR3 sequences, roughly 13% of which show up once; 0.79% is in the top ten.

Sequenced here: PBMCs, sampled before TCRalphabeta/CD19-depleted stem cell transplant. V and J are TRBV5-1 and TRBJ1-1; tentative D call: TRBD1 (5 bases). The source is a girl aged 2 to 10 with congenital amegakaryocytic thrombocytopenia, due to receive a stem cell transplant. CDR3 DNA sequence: TGCGCCAGCAGCTTGGAAGAGGGGACTGAAGCTTTCTTT. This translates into CASSLEEGTEAFF.